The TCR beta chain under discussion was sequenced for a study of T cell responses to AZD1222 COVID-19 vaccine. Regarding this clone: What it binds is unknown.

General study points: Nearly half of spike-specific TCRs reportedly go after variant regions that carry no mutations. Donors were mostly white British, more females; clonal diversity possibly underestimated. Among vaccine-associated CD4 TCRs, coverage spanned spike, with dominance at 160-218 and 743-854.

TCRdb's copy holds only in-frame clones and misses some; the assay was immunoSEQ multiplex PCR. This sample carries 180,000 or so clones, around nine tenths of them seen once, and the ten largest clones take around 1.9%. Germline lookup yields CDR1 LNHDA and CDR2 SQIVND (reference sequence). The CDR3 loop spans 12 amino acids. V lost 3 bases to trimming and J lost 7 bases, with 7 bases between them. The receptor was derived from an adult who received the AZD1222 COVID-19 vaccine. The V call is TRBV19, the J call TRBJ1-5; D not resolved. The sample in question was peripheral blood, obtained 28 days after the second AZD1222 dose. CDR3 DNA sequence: TGTGCCAGTAGTATCAGCGGGCAGCCCCAGCATTTT. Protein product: CASSISGQPQHF. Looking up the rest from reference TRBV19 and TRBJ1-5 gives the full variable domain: DGGITQSPKYLFRKEGQNVTLSCEQNLNHDAMYWYRQDPGQGLRLIYYSQIVNDFQKGDIAEGYSVSREKKESFPLTVTSAQKNPTAFYLCASSISGQPQHFGDGTRLSIL.